This entry features one T cell receptor beta chain sequence. As yet, its antigen is unknown. This specimen comes from a study of shared clonotypes between healthy human individuals. Germline V lookup: CDR1 MDHEN, CDR2 SYDVKM. J lost 1 base, V lost 7 bases, and 13 bases had no gene match. The CDR3 covers 18 residues. Study-wide points: Blood was the only sampled material, and tissue repertoires likely differ.

Data came from immunoSEQ multiplex PCR; TCRdb stores just in-frame clones and leaves some out. The repertoire holds 600,000 to 800,000 clones, with over 60% as singletons. The source is a woman in her 30s in good health. The source material was memory CD4+ T cells sorted from blood. Indicated subset: CD45RA-negative fraction. The chain links TRBV28 to TRBJ2-3; TRBD2 agrees at 11 bases. Here the CDR3 reads CASIPTSGSGGGTDTQYF. CDR3 DNA: TGTGCCAGCATCCCTACTAGCGGGAGCGGTGGGGGCACAGATACGCAGTATTTT.